This TCR beta chain stems from a study of T cells in Graves' hyperthyroidism and ophthalmopathy. V lost 2 bases and J 1 base, leaving 9 bases between the germline ends. The germline CDR1 and CDR2 sequences are SGHRS and YFSETQ. The CDR3 has 15 amino acids. From RNA transcripts, TCR beta CDR3 regions were amplified. Using the HTBI primer set, a first-round RT-PCR was run on the TCR CDR3. TCRdb independently ran MiXCR on the multiplex PCR reads; one entry per CDR3 protein. Of approximately 260,000 distinct CDR3 sequences in the sample, around 15% are singletons; the top ten hold about 33%. Orbital computed tomography, thyroid ultrasound, serum thyroxine and TRAb, and clinical symptoms together informed the diagnoses. First hyperthyroidism diagnosis is when the blood sample was obtained, before any ophthalmopathy symptoms. Fresh peripheral blood, roughly 9.3 ml, was the source of the PBMCs.

Material: blood. The receptor was isolated from a woman between 50 and 59 years old with Graves' hyperthyroidism that later progressed to Graves' ophthalmopathy. V usage is TRBV5-1 and J usage is TRBJ2-2, with no clear D. CDR3 in amino acids: CASSFNFWNTGELFF. CDR3 nucleotides: TGCGCCAGCAGCTTCAATTTTTGGAACACCGGGGAGCTGTTTTTT. The whole variable domain, remainder taken from reference TRBV5-1 and TRBJ2-2, is KAGVTQTPRYLIKTRGQQVTLSCSPISGHRSVSWYQQTPGQGLQFLFEYFSETQRNKGNFPGRFSGRQFSNSRSEMNVSTLELGDSALYLCASSFNFWNTGELFFGEGSRLTVL.